This TCR beta chain comes out of a study of PD-L1 blockade in urothelial cancer. Looking at the study overall: Chemotherapy regimens numbering 0 to 3 had been given to patients. When blood samples were assessed, the median T cell count was around 150,000.

Each PCR contained spiked-in synthetic TCR analog templates. The data were produced by immunoSEQ multiplex PCR, yet TCRdb's version contains in-frame clones alone and is incomplete. The table shows over 45,000 clones, with more than 70% occurring only once. With respect to this clone: Its antigen is still unknown.

The time point was: pretreatment peripheral blood. Study-wide results and caveats: Stronger expansion of tumor-associated clones in blood at 3 weeks distinguished durable-benefit patients.

Between the trimmed V and J ends, which lost 0 bases and 1 base, there was a span of 6 bases. The CDR3 totals 14 residues. Germline V gene data show CDR1 as SGHNT and CDR2 as YYREEE (reference sequence). V gene TRBV5-4 combines with J gene TRBJ2-3, with D hard to call. The sequence was obtained from a man in his sixties with urothelial cancer. Material: PBMCs, obtained around atezolizumab (anti-PD-L1) treatment. CDR3 in amino acids: CASSLDRGTDTQYF. The CDR3 nucleotides read TGTGCCAGCAGCTTGGACCGCGGCACAGATACGCAGTATTTT.